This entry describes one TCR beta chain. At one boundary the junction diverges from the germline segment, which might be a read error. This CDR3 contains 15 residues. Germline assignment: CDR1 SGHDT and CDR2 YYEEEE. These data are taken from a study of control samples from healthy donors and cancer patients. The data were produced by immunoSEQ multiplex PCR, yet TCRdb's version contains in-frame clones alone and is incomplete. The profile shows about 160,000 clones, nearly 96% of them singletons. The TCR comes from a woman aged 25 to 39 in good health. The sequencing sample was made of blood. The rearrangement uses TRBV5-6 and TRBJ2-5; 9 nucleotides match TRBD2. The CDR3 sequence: CASSLAGVAGDRSDF. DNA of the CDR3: TGTGCCAGCAGCTTGGCCGGGGTAGCGGGGGACCGTTCGGACTTC. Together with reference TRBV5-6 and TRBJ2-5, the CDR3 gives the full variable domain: DAGVTQSPTHLIKTRGQQVTLRCSPKSGHDTVSWYQQALGQGPQFIFQYYEEEERQRGNFPDRFSGHQFPNYSSELNVNALLLGDSALYLCASSLAGVAGDRSDFGPGTRLLVL.